This T cell receptor (beta chain) originates from a study of Graves' ophthalmopathy and Graves' hyperthyroidism. As the template, RNA transcripts were used to amplify TCR beta CDR3 regions. The authors performed first-round RT-PCR with HTBI primers and then a second-round multiplex PCR. One entry per CDR3 protein, called by TCRdb with MiXCR from the multiplex PCR reads. The table shows hundreds of thousands of distinct CDR3 sequences, with around a fifth occurring only once. The V end was cut by 6 bases, the J end by 7 bases, with 13 bases between. This CDR3 is built from 14 residues. Among the hyperthyroidism patients, all were newly diagnosed, aged 18 to 65, with under 2 months' duration. This clonotype came up once.

This clonotype was sampled from a woman between 18 and 29 years old with stable Graves' hyperthyroidism. V gene TRBV12-3 or TRBV12-4 combines with J gene TRBJ1-6; possible D gene TRBD1, 5 bases. Material for sequencing was peripheral blood. The CDR3 sequence is CASRDPGPNSPLHF. In DNA form, the CDR3 reads TGTGCCAGCAGAGATCCGGGACCGAATTCACCCCTCCACTTT.